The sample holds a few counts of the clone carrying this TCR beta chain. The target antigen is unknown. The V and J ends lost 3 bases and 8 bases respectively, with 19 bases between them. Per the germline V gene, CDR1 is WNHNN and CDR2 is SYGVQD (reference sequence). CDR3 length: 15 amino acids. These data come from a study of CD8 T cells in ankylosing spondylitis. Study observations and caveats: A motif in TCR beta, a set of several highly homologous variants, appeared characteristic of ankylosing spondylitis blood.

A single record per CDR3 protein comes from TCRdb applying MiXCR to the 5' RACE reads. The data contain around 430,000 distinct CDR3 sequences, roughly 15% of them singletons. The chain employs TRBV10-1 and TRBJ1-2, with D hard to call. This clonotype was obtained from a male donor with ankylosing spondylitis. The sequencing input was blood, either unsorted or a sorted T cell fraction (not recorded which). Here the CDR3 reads CASSEPSRRLRGYTF. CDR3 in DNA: TGCGCCAGCAGTGAACCCTCGAGAAGGTTGAGGGGCTACACCTTC.